These 29 T cell receptor beta chains originate from one sample sequenced in a study of response to subunit inactivated influenza vaccine. Each CDR3 protein gets one entry after TCRdb re-called the RT-PCR reads with MiXCR. Of roughly 570,000 distinct CDR3 sequences listed, around 15% were seen once; the top ten hold approximately 12%. The source was PBMCs from blood, collected 11 to 12 days after vaccination. The receptors were sampled from a man in his fifties or sixties who received an inactivated influenza vaccine.

This chain joins TRBV5-5 and TRBJ2-3; 12 bases agree with TRBD2. CDR1 is SGHKS and CDR2 is YYEKEE in the germline V gene (reference sequence). V gave up 2 bases and J gave up 6 bases; unmatched junction bases: 10. The CDR3 extends over 17 amino acids. The CDR3 protein is CASSLRSSSGGADTQYF. CDR3 nucleotides: TGTGCCAGCAGCTTACGGTCGTCTAGCGGGGGGGCTGATACGCAGTATTTT.

The chain has TRBV11-1 and TRBJ2-5, with 10 bases aligning to TRBD1. Germline lookup yields CDR1 SGHAT and CDR2 FQDESV (reference sequence). This CDR3 has 16 residues. The junction had 5 bases not matched to a gene; V was cut back by 3 bases and J by 1 base. DNA for the CDR3: TGTGCCAGCAGCTTTGGGACAGGGGAATTCCAAGAGACCCAGTACTTC. This sequence encodes CASSFGTGEFQETQYF.

This clonotype was found many times. The chain couples TRBV28 to TRBJ2-7, with 7 positions matching TRBD2. Unmatched junction bases numbered 4, after V lost 8 bases and J lost 0 bases. Germline CDR1 is MDHEN and CDR2 is SYDVKM. The CDR3 length is 13 residues. DNA for the CDR3: TGTGCCAGCCGGGACTACAGCTCCTACGAGCAGTACTTC. Translated: CASRDYSSYEQYF.

This clonotype was counted at least ten times. This chain links TRBV6-5 with TRBJ2-1; no clear D gene. CDR1 is MNHEY and CDR2 is SVGAGI in the germline V gene. V shed 10 bases and J shed 4 bases, with 5 bases lying between them. The CDR3 is made up of 10 amino acids. CDR3 residues: CAIGYNEQFF. The CDR3 DNA is TGTGCCATCGGATACAATGAGCAGTTCTTC.

This clonotype was seen many times. This chain joins TRBV11-2 and TRBJ1-2, with TRBD1 matching 7 bases. The junction had 11 bases not matched to a gene; V was cut back by 5 bases and J by 5 bases. Germline CDR1 and CDR2: SGHAT and FQNNGV. This CDR3 has 15 amino acids. CDR3 DNA: TGTGCCAGCAGCCGCTCCCGGGACAGAGATTATGGCTACACCTTC. This sequence encodes CASSRSRDRDYGYTF.

The rearrangement uses TRBV29-1 and TRBJ2-6, with D possibly TRBD1 on 6 matching bases. Germline CDR1 SQVTM, CDR2 ANQGSEA. Trimming stripped 5 bases from V and 2 bases from J, with 13 bases between. The CDR3 loop spans 15 amino acids. The CDR3 nucleotides read TGCAGCGTTCTTGAAACAGGGACTGGGGCCAACGTCCTGACTTTC. This sequence encodes CSVLETGTGANVLTF.

The V call is TRBV20-1, the J call TRBJ2-7; TRBD1 aligns across 7 bases. The CDR3 is 13 amino acids. With V trimmed by 0 bases and J by 7 bases, 6 bases remained unmatched. CDR1 and CDR2 (germline): DFQATT, SNEGSKA (reference sequence). CDR3 amino acids: CSARDRGMAEQYF. The CDR3, as DNA: TGCAGTGCTAGAGACAGGGGGATGGCAGAGCAGTACTTC.

This sequence joins TRBV2 and TRBJ2-3; 8 bases map to TRBD2. Per the germline V gene, CDR1 is SNHLY and CDR2 is FYNNEI. The J segment lost 1 base and the V segment lost 5 bases, leaving 8 bases of the junction unmatched. The CDR3 contains 16 residues. This CDR3 reads CASSPPKTSGTDTQYF. In nucleotides, the CDR3 is TGTGCCAGCAGTCCTCCCAAGACTAGCGGCACAGATACGCAGTATTTT.

This clonotype appeared a few times. This chain links TRBV4-3 with TRBJ2-3, with 7 bases that match TRBD1. CDR1 and CDR2 (germline): LGHNA, YSLEER. CDR3 size: 14 residues. V lost 6 bases, J lost 3 bases, and 6 bases stayed unmatched. CDR3: CASRRQGGTDTQYF. DNA of the CDR3: TGCGCCAGCAGACGACAGGGTGGTACAGATACGCAGTATTTT.

This clonotype was picked up many times. The chain has TRBV5-6 and TRBJ1-2, with 7 nucleotides matching TRBD1. The trim removed 1 base at V and 8 bases at J, leaving 5 bases unmatched. CDR3 length equals 13 residues. Germline values: CDR1 SGHDT, CDR2 YYEEEE. The CDR3 DNA follows: TGTGCCAGCAGCTTGAGGGGACAGCCCGGCTACACCTTC. It codes for CASSLRGQPGYTF.

Only a few counts were recorded for this clonotype. The chain carries TRBV4-3 and TRBJ1-3; unclear D gene. The CDR3 runs to 14 residues. Germline CDR1 and CDR2: LGHNA and YSLEER. V shed 2 bases and J shed 0 bases, with 5 bases lying between them. CDR3 loop: CASSQYDSGNTIYF. CDR3 in DNA: TGCGCCAGCAGCCAATACGACTCTGGAAACACCATATATTTT.

This clonotype showed up many times. The rearrangement links TRBV9 to TRBJ2-2; 9 bases map to TRBD2. Trimming cost V 4 bases and J 3 bases; bases outside gene matches: 1. Looked up from germline, CDR1 is SGDLS and CDR2 is YYNGEE. The length of the CDR3 is 14 residues. The CDR3 region has the DNA TGTGCCAGCAGCTCTAGCGGGGACACCGGGGAGCTGTTTTTT. Translated, it gives CASSSSGDTGELFF. The complete variable domain, with remaining parts taken from reference TRBV9 and TRBJ2-2, reads DSGVTQTPKHLITATGQRVTLRCSPRSGDLSVYWYQQSLDQGLQFLIQYYNGEERAKGNILERFSAQQFPDLHSELNLSSLELGDSALYFCASSSSGDTGELFFGEGSRLTVL.

The chain has TRBV20-1 and TRBJ2-1, with a weak D call TRBD1 (7 bases). V dropped 3 bases and J dropped 1 base, with 16 bases sitting between them. Germline lookup yields CDR1 DFQATT and CDR2 SNEGSKA (reference sequence). The CDR3 contains 16 residues. CDR3 sequence: CSASGGTAGSYNEQFF. The CDR3 DNA reads TGCAGTGCTAGTGGGGGGACAGCCGGTTCCTACAATGAGCAGTTCTTC.

V gene TRBV11-1 combines with J gene TRBJ2-7, with 10 bases aligning to TRBD1. This CDR3 contains 15 residues. In germline, CDR1 is SGHAT, CDR2 FQDESV (reference sequence). With V trimmed by 5 bases and J by 4 bases, 8 bases remained unmatched. The CDR3 spells CASSPAGTGEYEQYF. CDR3 coding DNA: TGTGCCAGCAGCCCGGCGGGGACAGGGGAATACGAGCAGTACTTC.

This clonotype has more than one count but fewer than ten. This chain uses TRBV12-3 or TRBV12-4 with TRBJ2-3; D is undetermined. Trimming removed 1 base from V and 2 bases from J, with 7 bases in between. CDR3 length: 14 amino acids. DNA for the CDR3: TGTGCCAGCAGTTTAGGCGGAACCACAGATACGCAGTATTTT. This encodes CASSLGGTTDTQYF.

The chain combines TRBV7-9 with TRBJ2-2; D gene unclear. The CDR3 has 15 amino acids. Trimming took off 3 bases at V and 2 bases at J, with 10 bases between the two ends. From germline, CDR1 is SEHNR and CDR2 FQNEAQ (reference sequence). CDR3 in amino acids: CASSFGPTNTGELFF. The CDR3 DNA follows: TGTGCCAGCAGCTTTGGCCCTACTAACACCGGGGAGCTGTTTTTT.

This clonotype came up a few times. V and J are TRBV15 and TRBJ2-7, with TRBD1 as a possible D gene (5 bases). The CDR3 has 16 amino acids. V was cut by 4 bases and J by 4 bases, with 20 bases left in between. Germline lookup yields CDR1 LNHNV and CDR2 YYDKDF (reference sequence). In DNA form, the CDR3 reads TGTGCCACCAGCAAAACCCTGGACACGTCGAGATACGAGCAGTACTTC. This encodes CATSKTLDTSRYEQYF.

This clonotype turned up a few times. CDR3 sequence (DNA): TGTGCCAGCAGCTTCCGGGGTGGGGCGGCTGAGCAGTTCTTC. The encoded protein is CASSFRGGAAEQFF. This sequence joins TRBV11-2 and TRBJ2-1; D could derive from TRBD1 or TRBD2 (5 bases each). CDR3 length: 14 amino acids. Trimming shortened V by 3 bases and J by 9 bases, and 15 bases separated the two germline ends. CDR1 SGHAT and CDR2 FQNNGV come from the germline V gene.

As for this clonotype: Mismatch with germline at one junction end may stem from a read error. The chain combines TRBV7-9 with TRBJ2-7; D gene uncertain. CDR1 SEHNR and CDR2 FQNEAQ come from the germline V gene (reference sequence). The CDR3 runs to 12 residues. The CDR3 DNA follows: TGTGCCAGCAGCTTAGCCAATACCGTTGGCCATTTC. This translates into CASSLANTVGHF.

This clonotype was seen ten or more times. This chain uses TRBV12-3 or TRBV12-4 with TRBJ2-2, with a weak D call TRBD1 (5 bases). This CDR3 is built from 13 residues. The V end was cut by 6 bases, the J end by 8 bases, with 13 bases between. CDR3 coding DNA: TGTGCCAGCAGCCTCGACAGTTCTGGGGAGCTGTTTTTT. Protein: CASSLDSSGELFF.

This clonotype was detected a few times. V is TRBV15 and J is TRBJ1-1, with D tentatively TRBD1 (5 bases). The CDR3 spans 15 residues. The V gene's germline CDR1 is LNHNV and CDR2 YYDKDF (reference sequence). The ends were cut back, 4 bases at V and 4 bases at J, with 16 bases in the middle. The CDR3 here is CATSKTGGAVTEAFF. The CDR3 nucleotides are TGTGCCACCAGCAAAACGGGAGGGGCGGTCACTGAAGCTTTCTTT. The full variable domain, its missing parts supplied by reference TRBV15 and TRBJ1-1, is DAMVIQNPRYQVTQFGKPVTLSCSQTLNHNVMYWYQQKSSQAPKLLFHYYDKDFNNEADTPDNFQSRRPNTSFCFLDIRSPGLGDTAMYLCATSKTGGAVTEAFFGQGTRLTVV.

The chain links TRBV18 to TRBJ2-7; perhaps D is TRBD1 or TRBD2 (5 bases each). CDR1 and CDR2 from the germline V gene are KGHSH and LQKENI. The CDR3 covers 14 residues. Trimming took off 2 bases at V and 13 bases at J, with 21 bases between the two ends. The CDR3 coding sequence is TGTGCCAGCTCACCAGGAACCGGGACCACTCAAATCTACTTC. It translates to CASSPGTGTTQIYF.

Ten or more counts support this clonotype. This chain joins TRBV29-1 and TRBJ2-2; D not resolved. Trimming pared 5 bases from V and 1 base from J, leaving 11 bases between. Germline V gene data show CDR1 as SQVTM and CDR2 as ANQGSEA. The CDR3 runs to 14 residues. The CDR3, as DNA: TGCAGCGTTTCCTCAGGCTTGAACACCGGGGAGCTGTTTTTT. Translation: CSVSSGLNTGELFF.

V usage is TRBV6-1 and J usage is TRBJ2-3, with D hard to call. In germline, CDR1 is MNHNS, CDR2 SASEGT. This CDR3 has 15 residues. V lost 5 bases to trimming and J lost 1 base, with 13 bases between them. CDR3 in DNA: TGTGCCAGCAGTCTAATTTCGGCAGGCACAGATACGCAGTATTTT. It is translated as CASSLISAGTDTQYF.

The genes are TRBV4-3 and TRBJ2-1; possible D gene TRBD2, 6 bases. In germline, CDR1 is LGHNA, CDR2 YSLEER. The length of the CDR3 is 17 residues. Trimming removed 1 base at V and 2 bases at J, with 15 bases between. CDR3 sequence (DNA): TGCGCCAGCAGCCAAGGAAAGGGCGGGGATGCCTACAATGAGCAGTTCTTC. It is translated as CASSQGKGGDAYNEQFF.

The chain has TRBV28 and TRBJ1-1, with TRBD1 matching 8 bases. V trimming: 8 bases; J trimming: 0 bases; junction bases outside the gene matches: 11. The CDR3 runs 16 residues. From germline, CDR1 is MDHEN and CDR2 SYDVKM. The CDR3 region is CASCPGQGTMNTEAFF. CDR3 bases: TGTGCCAGCTGCCCCGGACAGGGAACCATGAACACTGAAGCTTTCTTT. The full variable domain, with the rest looked up from reference TRBV28 and TRBJ1-1, is DVKVTQSSRYLVKRTGEKVFLECVQDMDHENMFWYRQDPGLGLRLIYFSYDVKMKEKGDIPEGYSVSREKKERFSLILESASTNQTSMYLCASCPGQGTMNTEAFFGQGTRLTVV.

Details on this clonotype: A much larger clonotype is one base distant, so this may be a read error. V and J are TRBV5-1 and TRBJ2-5; 9 positions agree with TRBD1. The V gene's germline CDR1 is SGHRS and CDR2 YFSETQ. This CDR3 comprises 15 residues. Trimming removed 3 bases from V and 5 bases from J; junction bases left unmatched: 8. The CDR3 DNA is TGCGCCAGCAGCTCTGGGACAGGGAGCTGGGAGACCCAGTACTTC. Residues: CASSSGTGSWETQYF.

The genes are TRBV4-1 and TRBJ1-6, with a weak D call TRBD1 (6 bases). This CDR3 comprises 18 residues. V dropped 8 bases and J dropped 4 bases, with 24 bases sitting between them. In germline, CDR1 is MGHRA, CDR2 YSYEKL. CDR3 DNA: TGCGCCAGCCGCAAGGGGGTGGGCAGCAATTTGTATAATTCACCCCTCCACTTT. Translated: CASRKGVGSNLYNSPLHF.

This clonotype was seen more than once but under ten times. V is TRBV7-9 and J is TRBJ2-1, with 9 bases fitting TRBD2. CDR1 and CDR2 (germline): SEHNR, FQNEAQ (reference sequence). With 2 bases clipped from V and 4 bases from J, the junction kept 6 bases outside the gene matches. This CDR3 spans 16 amino acids. The CDR3 DNA reads TGTGCCAGCAGCTTATCGGCGGGAGGGGTTTACAATGAGCAGTTCTTC. Its translation: CASSLSAGGVYNEQFF.